These 2 T cell receptor beta chains were sequenced from one sample in a study of T cell changes during pregnancy in multiple sclerosis. TCRdb's table, derived via immunoSEQ multiplex PCR, lists solely in-frame clones and lacks some. This sample has tens of thousands of clones, with 93% found just once. The material was peripheral blood, obtained in the third trimester of pregnancy. Receptor source: a female donor in good health, enrolled as a control in a pregnancy study.

The rearrangement joins TRBV7-8 to TRBJ2-1, with 10 bases fitting TRBD2. The V gene end was trimmed by 4 bases and the J gene end by 2 bases; junction bases not matched to a gene: 14. The CDR3 is 19 residues long. CDR1 is SGHVS and CDR2 is FQNEAQ in the germline V gene. The CDR3 reads CASSWGRGGSGRAYNEQFF. As DNA, the CDR3 is TGTGCCAGCAGCTGGGGGAGGGGAGGCAGCGGGAGGGCCTACAATGAGCAGTTCTTC.

This chain joins TRBV4-1 and TRBJ1-1; D unresolved. The CDR3 runs 12 residues. CDR1 is MGHRA, CDR2 YSYEKL, per germline. V lost 1 base and J 5 bases, leaving 5 bases between the germline ends. The CDR3 DNA follows: TGCGCCAGCAGCCAAGTAGAAACTGAAGCTTTCTTT. Its translation: CASSQVETEAFF.